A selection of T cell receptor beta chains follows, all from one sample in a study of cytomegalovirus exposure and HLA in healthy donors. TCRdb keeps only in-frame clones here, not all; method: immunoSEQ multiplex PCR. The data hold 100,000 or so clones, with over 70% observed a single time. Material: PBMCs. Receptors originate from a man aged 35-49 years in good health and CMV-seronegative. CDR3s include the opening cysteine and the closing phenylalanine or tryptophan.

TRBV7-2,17,CASSLTSGGTSSYEQYF
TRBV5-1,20,CASSLDDGLAGDRRHNEQFF
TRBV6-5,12,CASSPEQETQYF
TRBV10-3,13,CATLAGVADTQYF
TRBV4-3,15,CASSLGVQGAYEQYF
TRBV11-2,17,CASRGASVGALQETQYF
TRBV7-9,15,CASSLVSFAKNIQYF
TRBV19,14,CASSFTLTPRGAFF
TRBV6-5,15,CASSYRLAGYNEQFF
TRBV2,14,CASSLLGSTYEQYF
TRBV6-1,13,CASSRTGEYGYTF
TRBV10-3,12,CAISAQTYEQYF
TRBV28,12,CASRGGSQTQYF
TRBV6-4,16,CASSDGGTDFYNEQFF
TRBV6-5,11,CASRQGFGYTF
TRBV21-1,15,CASSKGMDRNTEAFF
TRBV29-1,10,CSAGTLEAFF
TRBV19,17,CASSMIGSGGAADTQYF
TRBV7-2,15,CASSFPGRGRETQYF
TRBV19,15,CASSIGLAGVYEQFF
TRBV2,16,CASPPGSVLLNTEAFF
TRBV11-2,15,CASSLASGGWSEAFF
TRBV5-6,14,CASSLGQVDYEQYF
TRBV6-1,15,CASRGQVGAGNTIYF
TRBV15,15,CATSRAGTVSYEQYF
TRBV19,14,CASSIAGVGYEQYF
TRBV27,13,CASIEGLGTEAFF
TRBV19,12,CASSPDRGGQFF
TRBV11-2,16,CASSLTLRDSFSPLHF
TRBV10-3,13,CAIKAGDTDTQYF
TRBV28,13,CASSLTQAGSYTF
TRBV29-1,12,CSVVTGITEAFF
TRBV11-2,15,CASSAGTDNTGELFF
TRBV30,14,CAWRGQGRGYGYTF
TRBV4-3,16,CASSQDGTSGGNEQFF
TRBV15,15,CATSRGQAVTYEQYF
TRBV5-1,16,CASSLGGQLSYNEQFF
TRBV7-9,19,CASSSPHRDRGSGANVLTF
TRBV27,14,CASSSGELGDTQYF
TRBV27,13,CASSLGQYTEAFF
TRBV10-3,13,CATQQGLNSPLHF
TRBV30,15,CAWSGLIRGESPLHF
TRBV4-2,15,CASSQRGTGGETQYF
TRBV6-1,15,CASSEQGLRNTEAFF
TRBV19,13,CASSGARYNEQFF
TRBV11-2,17,CASSKTRGTGAYNEQFF
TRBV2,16,CASSLRAGAGAYGYTF
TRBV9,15,CASSPRFVQGAGYTF
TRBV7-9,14,CASSPGQQFYEQYF
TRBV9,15,CASSPAGFGVYGYTF
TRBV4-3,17,CASSQDYPGGSGSPLHF
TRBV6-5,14,CASSLQGGRTEAFF
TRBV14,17,CASSQDESGRFLTEAFF
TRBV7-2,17,CASSSPLGQGRTGELFF
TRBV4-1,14,CASSQGQGSNEQYF